This TCR beta chain is drawn from a study of blood T cells in healthy people across ages. As for this clonotype: Antigen: not known.

Overall study findings and caveats: More naive CD4+ cells and higher diversity were found in long-lived than in aged donors. Roughly linearly, TCR beta diversity per million T cells fell as age increased.

CDR1 and CDR2 (germline): DFQATT, SNEGSKA (reference sequence). The CDR3 runs 14 residues. With 2 bases removed from V and 7 bases from J, the gap between germline ends came to 14 bases. A second PCR, run for roughly 6 to 11 cycles, used a sample-barcoded 5' primer plus a J-beta primer mix. Every sample produced at least 2.5 million CDR3-containing paired-end reads. MiXCR, applied by TCRdb to the 5' RACE reads, yields one record per CDR3 protein. Among 1 million to 1.2 million distinct CDR3 sequences listed, around two fifths were seen once. Extraction yielded at least 5 micrograms of total RNA per sample.

V usage is TRBV20-1 and J usage is TRBJ1-4; D is possibly TRBD1 (5 bases). Specimen: blood. This receptor was identified in a young man in good health. The CDR3 region has the DNA TGCAGTGCTAGATCCGTCGGGAGGGGTGAAAAACTGTTTTTT. Translated, it gives CSARSVGRGEKLFF.